This TCR beta chain was captured by sequencing in a study of blood T cell repertoires in COVID-19. Across the study: From the United States, Italy and Spain came samples of acute and convalescent COVID-19. PBMCs, B-cell-depleted T cells, or T cells provided the cDNA or gDNA that made up the material.

The CDR3 has 15 amino acids. The germline V gene has CDR1 MRHNA and CDR2 SNTAGT. V shed 4 bases and J shed 0 bases, with 12 bases lying between them. In the authors' methods: Estimates of nucleated cell counts were drawn from the amplification of reference gene primers. Some clones are missing from TCRdb's copy, which holds only in-frame ones; the method was immunoSEQ multiplex PCR. The DNA gave D and trimming, while V, J and clone size come from that table. The table has 55,000 to 80,000 clones, about 83% seen once. The sample consisted of peripheral blood. The chain joins TRBV6-4 to TRBJ1-2; the D gene is possibly TRBD1 (5 bases). The TCR sequence derives from a man aged 50 to 60 with active COVID-19. The CDR3 here is CASSAPWGANYGYTF. In DNA, the CDR3 is TGTGCCAGCAGTGCCCCTTGGGGGGCTAACTATGGCTACACCTTC.